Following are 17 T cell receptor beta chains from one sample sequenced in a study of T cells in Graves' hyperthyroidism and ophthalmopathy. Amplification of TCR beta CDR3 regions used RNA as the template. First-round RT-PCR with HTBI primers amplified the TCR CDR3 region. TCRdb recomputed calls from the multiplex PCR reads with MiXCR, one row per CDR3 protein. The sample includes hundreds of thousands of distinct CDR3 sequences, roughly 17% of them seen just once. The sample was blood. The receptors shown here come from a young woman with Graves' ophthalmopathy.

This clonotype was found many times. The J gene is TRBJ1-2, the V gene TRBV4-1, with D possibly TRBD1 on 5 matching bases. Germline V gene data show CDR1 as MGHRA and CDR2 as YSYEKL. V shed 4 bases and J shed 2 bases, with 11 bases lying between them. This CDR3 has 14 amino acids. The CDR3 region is CASSPGPGNYGYTF. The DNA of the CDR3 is TGCGCCAGCAGCCCGGGACCGGGGAACTATGGCTACACCTTC.

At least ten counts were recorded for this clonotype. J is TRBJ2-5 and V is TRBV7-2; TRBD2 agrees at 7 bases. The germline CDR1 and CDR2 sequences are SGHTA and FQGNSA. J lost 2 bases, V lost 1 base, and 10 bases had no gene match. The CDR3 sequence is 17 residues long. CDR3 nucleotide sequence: TGTGCCAGCAGCTTAGGGGTCCAGAGCGGGGTTCAAGAGACCCAGTACTTC. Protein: CASSLGVQSGVQETQYF.

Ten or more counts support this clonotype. CDR3 sequence (DNA): TGTGCCAGCAGCCCCAGACTAGCGGGAGGGATCACAGATACGCAGTATTTT. Amino acid sequence: CASSPRLAGGITDTQYF. The V call is TRBV3-1, the J call TRBJ2-3; 14 bases are shared with TRBD2. The CDR3 is made up of 17 amino acids. Germline CDR1 LGHDT, CDR2 YNNKEL (reference sequence). V gave up 4 bases and J gave up 2 bases; unmatched junction bases: 5.

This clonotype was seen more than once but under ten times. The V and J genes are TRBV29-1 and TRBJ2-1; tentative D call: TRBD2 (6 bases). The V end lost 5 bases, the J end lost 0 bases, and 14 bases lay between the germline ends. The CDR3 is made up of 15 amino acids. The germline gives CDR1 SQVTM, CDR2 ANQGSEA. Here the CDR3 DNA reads TGCAGCGTTCGGGAGACGGAGAGCTCCTACAATGAGCAGTTCTTC. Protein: CSVRETESSYNEQFF.

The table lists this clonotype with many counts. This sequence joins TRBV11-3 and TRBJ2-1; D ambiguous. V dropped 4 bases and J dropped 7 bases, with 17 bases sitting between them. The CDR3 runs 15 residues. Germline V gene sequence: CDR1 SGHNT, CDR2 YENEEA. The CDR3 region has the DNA TGTGCCAGCAGCTCTAACAGTTTAGGGCAAAATGAGCAGTTCTTC. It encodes CASSSNSLGQNEQFF.

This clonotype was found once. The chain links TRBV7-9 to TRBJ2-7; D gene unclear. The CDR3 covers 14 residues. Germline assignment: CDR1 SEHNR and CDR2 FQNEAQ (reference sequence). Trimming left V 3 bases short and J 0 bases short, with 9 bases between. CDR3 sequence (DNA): TGTGCCAGCAGCTTCTCGGACGGCTCCTACGAGCAGTACTTC. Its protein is CASSFSDGSYEQYF.

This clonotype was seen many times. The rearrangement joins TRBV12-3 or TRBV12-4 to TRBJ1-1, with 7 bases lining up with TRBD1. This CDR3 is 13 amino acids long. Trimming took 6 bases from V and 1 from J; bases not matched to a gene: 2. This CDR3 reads CASSWDRNTEAFF. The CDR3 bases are TGTGCCAGCAGCTGGGACAGGAACACTGAAGCTTTCTTT.

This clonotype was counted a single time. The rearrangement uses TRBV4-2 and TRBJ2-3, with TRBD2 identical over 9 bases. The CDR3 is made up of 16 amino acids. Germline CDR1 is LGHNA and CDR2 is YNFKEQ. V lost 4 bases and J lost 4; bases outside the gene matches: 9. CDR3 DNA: TGTGCCAGCAGCCCCCGGGTAGCGGGGGCTTCAGATACGCAGTATTTT. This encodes CASSPRVAGASDTQYF.

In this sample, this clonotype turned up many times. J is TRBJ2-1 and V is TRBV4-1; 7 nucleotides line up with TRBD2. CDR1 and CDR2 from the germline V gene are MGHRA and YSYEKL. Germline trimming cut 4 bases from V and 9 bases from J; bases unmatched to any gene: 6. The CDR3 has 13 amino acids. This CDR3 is CASSPGLVFEQFF. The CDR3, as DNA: TGCGCCAGCAGCCCCGGACTAGTTTTTGAGCAGTTCTTC.

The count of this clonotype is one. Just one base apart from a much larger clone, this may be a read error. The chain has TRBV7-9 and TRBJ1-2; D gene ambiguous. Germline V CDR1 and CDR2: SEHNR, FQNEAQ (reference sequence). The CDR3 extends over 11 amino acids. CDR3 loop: CAGSLDWGYTF. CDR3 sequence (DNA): TGTGCCGGCAGCTTGGACTGGGGCTACACCTTC.

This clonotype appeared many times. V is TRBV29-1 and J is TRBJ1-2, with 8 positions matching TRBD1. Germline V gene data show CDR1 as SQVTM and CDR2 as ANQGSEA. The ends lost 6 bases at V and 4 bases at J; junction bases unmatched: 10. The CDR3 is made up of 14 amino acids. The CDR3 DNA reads TGCAGCGTGGTTAACGGGACAGGCTTCTATGGCTACACCTTC. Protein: CSVVNGTGFYGYTF. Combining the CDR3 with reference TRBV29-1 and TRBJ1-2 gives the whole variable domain SAVISQKPSRDICQRGTSLTIQCQVDSQVTMMFWYRQQPGQSLTLIATANQGSEATYESGFVIDKFPISRPNLTFSTLTVSNMSPEDSSIYLCSVVNGTGFYGYTFGSGTRLTVV.

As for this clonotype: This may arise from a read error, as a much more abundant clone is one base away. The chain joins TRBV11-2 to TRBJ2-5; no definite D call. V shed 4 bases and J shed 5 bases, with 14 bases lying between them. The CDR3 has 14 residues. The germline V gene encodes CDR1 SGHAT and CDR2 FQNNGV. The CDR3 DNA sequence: TGTGCCAGCAGCTCCCATGCACAGATTGAGACCCAGTACTTC. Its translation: CASSSHAQIETQYF.

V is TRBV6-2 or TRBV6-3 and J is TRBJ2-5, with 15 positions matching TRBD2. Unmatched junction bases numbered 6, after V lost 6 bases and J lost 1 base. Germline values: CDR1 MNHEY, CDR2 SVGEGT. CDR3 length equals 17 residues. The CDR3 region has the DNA TGTGCCAGCAGCCCCGGGACTAGCGGGGGGTTCCAAGAGACCCAGTACTTC. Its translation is CASSPGTSGGFQETQYF.

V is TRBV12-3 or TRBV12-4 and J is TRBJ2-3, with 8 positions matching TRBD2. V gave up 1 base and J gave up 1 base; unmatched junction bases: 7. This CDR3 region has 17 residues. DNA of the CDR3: TGTGCCAGCAGTTTAGGGACAGAACTAGCGGGCACAGATACGCAGTATTTT. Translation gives CASSLGTELAGTDTQYF.

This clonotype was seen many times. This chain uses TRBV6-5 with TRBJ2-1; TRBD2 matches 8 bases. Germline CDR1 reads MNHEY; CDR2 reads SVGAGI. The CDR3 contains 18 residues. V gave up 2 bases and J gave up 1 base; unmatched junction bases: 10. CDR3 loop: CASSYGPAAGGSYNEQFF. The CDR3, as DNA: TGTGCCAGCAGTTACGGGCCGGCGGCGGGAGGTTCCTACAATGAGCAGTTCTTC.

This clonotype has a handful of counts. The CDR3 loop reads CASSPRLGRFF. The CDR3 DNA follows: TGTGCCAGCAGTCCAAGACTAGGACGGTTCTTC. The chain carries TRBV2 and TRBJ2-1; perhaps TRBD2 as D (6 bases). The CDR3 covers 11 residues. The V gene lost 5 bases and the J gene lost 15 bases, with 14 bases spanning the gap. Germline CDR1 and CDR2: SNHLY and FYNNEI.

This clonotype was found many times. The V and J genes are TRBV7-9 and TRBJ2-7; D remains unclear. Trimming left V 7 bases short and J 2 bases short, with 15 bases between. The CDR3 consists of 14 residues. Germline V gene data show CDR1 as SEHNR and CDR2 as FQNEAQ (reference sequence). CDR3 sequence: CASTTLTGTYEQYF. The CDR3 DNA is TGTGCCAGCACTACCTTAACGGGTACCTACGAGCAGTACTTC. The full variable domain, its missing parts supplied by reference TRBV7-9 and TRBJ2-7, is DTGVSQNPRHKITKRGQNVTFRCDPISEHNRLYWYRQTLGQGPEFLTYFQNEAQLEKSRLLSDRFSAERPKGSFSTLEIQRTEQGDSAMYLCASTTLTGTYEQYFGPGTRLTVT.